A single sample gave rise to the 5 T cell receptor beta chains below, sequenced in a study of cytomegalovirus exposure and HLA in healthy donors. Measured with immunoSEQ multiplex PCR; TCRdb has only the in-frame clones, and not every one. The sample gives 220,000 or so clones, approximately 83% of which show up once; about an eighth is in the top ten. The sample comprised PBMCs. These receptors were taken from a woman aged 25 to 39 in good health and CMV-seropositive.

V is TRBV9 and J is TRBJ2-5; 7 bases are a match to TRBD2. V dropped 0 bases and J dropped 2; count of bases not matched to a gene: 4. The CDR3 sequence is 15 residues long. Germline V gene sequence: CDR1 SGDLS, CDR2 YYNGEE. In DNA form, the CDR3 reads TGTGCCAGCAGCGTAGCGGGGGGAAGTCAAGAGACCCAGTACTTC. Translating gives CASSVAGGSQETQYF.

As for this clone: An end of the junction does not agree with germline; a read error may underlie this. The chain uses TRBV5-1 and TRBJ2-2, with D perhaps matching TRBD2 (5 bases). The length of the CDR3 is 15 residues. Germline loops: CDR1 SGHRS, CDR2 YFSETQ. The CDR3 here is CASSPLASKTGELFF. The DNA for the CDR3 is TGCGCCAGCAGTCCTCTAGCATCGAAGACCGGGGAGCTGTTTTTT.

The chain recombines TRBV4-2 with TRBJ1-1, with TRBD1 as a possible D gene (6 bases). Trimming stripped 4 bases from V and 1 base from J, with 25 bases between. The V gene's germline CDR1 is LGHNA and CDR2 YNFKEQ. The CDR3 is made up of 19 amino acids. The CDR3 loop reads CASSRDYRVLSPWNTEAFF. The CDR3 bases are TGTGCCAGCAGCCGGGATTACAGGGTTTTGTCCCCGTGGAACACTGAAGCTTTCTTT.

This clone was seen only a few times. One junction end disagrees with the germline gene, perhaps due to a read error. This rearrangement joins TRBV7-2 to TRBJ2-7; D may correspond to TRBD1 or TRBD2 (5 bases each). Per the germline V gene, CDR1 is SGHTA and CDR2 is FQGNSA. The CDR3 totals 11 residues. CDR3 DNA: TGTGCCAGCAGCTTAGGGGCAGGGACCCACTTC. Its translation: CASSLGAGTHF.

This chain joins TRBV29-1 and TRBJ2-3; D is unresolved. There are 10 residues in the CDR3. Per germline, CDR1 SQVTM and CDR2 ANQGSEA. V dropped 3 bases and J dropped 2 bases, with 0 bases sitting between them. The chain's CDR3 is CSVDTDTQYF. In nucleotides, the CDR3 is TGCAGCGTTGACACAGATACGCAGTATTTT.